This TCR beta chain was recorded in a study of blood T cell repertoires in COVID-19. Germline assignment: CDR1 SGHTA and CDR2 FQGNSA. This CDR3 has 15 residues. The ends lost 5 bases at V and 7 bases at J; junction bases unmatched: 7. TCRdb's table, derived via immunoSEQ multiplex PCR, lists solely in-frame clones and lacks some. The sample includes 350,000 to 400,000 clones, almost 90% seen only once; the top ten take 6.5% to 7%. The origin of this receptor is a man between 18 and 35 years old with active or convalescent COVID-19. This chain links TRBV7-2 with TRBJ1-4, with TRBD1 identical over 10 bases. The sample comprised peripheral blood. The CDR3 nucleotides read TGTGCCAGCAGCCCTCTGACAGGGGGCGGTGAAAAACTGTTTTTT. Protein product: CASSPLTGGGEKLFF.